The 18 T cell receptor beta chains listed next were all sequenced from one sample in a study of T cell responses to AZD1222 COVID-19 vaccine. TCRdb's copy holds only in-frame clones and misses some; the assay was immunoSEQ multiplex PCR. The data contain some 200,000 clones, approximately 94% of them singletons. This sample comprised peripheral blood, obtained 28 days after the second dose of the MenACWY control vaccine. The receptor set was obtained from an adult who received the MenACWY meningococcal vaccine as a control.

The chain's CDR3 is CASRQTGGLTEAFF. The CDR3 DNA reads TGTGCCAGTAGGCAAACAGGGGGCCTCACTGAAGCTTTCTTT. This chain uses TRBV19 with TRBJ1-1; 9 nucleotides align to TRBD1. The CDR3 runs to 14 residues. Germline V gene data show CDR1 as LNHDA and CDR2 as SQIVND (reference sequence). With V trimmed by 6 bases and J by 4 bases, 6 bases remained unmatched.

CDR3 residues: CASRGPPSYEQYF. In DNA form, the CDR3 reads TGTGCCAGCAGGGGACCTCCCTCCTACGAGCAGTACTTC. The chain joins TRBV28 to TRBJ2-7; D possibly uses TRBD1 or TRBD2 (5 bases each). V gave up 6 bases and J gave up 0 bases, with 9 bases separating them. This CDR3 is built from 13 residues. From germline, CDR1 is MDHEN and CDR2 SYDVKM.

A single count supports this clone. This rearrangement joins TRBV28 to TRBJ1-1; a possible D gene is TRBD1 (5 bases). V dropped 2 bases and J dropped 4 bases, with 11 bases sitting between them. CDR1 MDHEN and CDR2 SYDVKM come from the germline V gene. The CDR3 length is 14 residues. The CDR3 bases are TGTGCCAGCAGTTTACACCCAGGGTTCACTGAAGCTTTCTTT. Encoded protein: CASSLHPGFTEAFF.

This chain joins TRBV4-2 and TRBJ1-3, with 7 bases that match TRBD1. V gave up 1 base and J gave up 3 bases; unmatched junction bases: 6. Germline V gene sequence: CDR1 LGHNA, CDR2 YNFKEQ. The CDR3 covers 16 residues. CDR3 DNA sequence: TGTGCCAGCAGCCAAGTTGGGACAGTCGTTGGAAACACCATATATTTT. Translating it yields CASSQVGTVVGNTIYF.

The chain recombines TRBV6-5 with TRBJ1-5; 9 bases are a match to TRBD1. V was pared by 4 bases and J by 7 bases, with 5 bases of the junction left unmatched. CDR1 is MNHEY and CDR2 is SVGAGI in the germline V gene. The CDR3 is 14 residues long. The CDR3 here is CASSSGQGLQPQHF. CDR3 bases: TGTGCCAGCAGTTCGGGACAGGGCTTGCAGCCCCAGCATTTT.

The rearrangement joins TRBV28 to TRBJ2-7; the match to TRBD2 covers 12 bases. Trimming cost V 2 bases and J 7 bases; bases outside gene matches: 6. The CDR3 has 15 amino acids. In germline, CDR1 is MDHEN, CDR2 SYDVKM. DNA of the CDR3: TGTGCCAGCAGTTTACTAGCGGGGGGGCCTGGGGAGCAGTACTTC. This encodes CASSLLAGGPGEQYF. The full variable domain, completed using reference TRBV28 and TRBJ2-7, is DVKVTQSSRYLVKRTGEKVFLECVQDMDHENMFWYRQDPGLGLRLIYFSYDVKMKEKGDIPEGYSVSREKKERFSLILESASTNQTSMYLCASSLLAGGPGEQYFGPGTRLTVT.

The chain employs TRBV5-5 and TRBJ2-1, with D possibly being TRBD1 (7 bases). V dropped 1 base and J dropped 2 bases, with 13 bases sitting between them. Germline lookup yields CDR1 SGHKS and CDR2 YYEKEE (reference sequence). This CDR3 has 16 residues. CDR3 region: CASSLYRGTAYNEQFF. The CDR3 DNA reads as TGTGCCAGCAGCTTGTACCGCGGGACAGCCTACAATGAGCAGTTCTTC.

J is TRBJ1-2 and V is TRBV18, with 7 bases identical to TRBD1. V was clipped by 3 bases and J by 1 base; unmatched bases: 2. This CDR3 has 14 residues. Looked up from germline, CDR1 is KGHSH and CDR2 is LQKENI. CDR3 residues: CASSPDRHNYGYTF. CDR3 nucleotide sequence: TGTGCCAGCTCACCGGACAGGCATAACTATGGCTACACCTTC.

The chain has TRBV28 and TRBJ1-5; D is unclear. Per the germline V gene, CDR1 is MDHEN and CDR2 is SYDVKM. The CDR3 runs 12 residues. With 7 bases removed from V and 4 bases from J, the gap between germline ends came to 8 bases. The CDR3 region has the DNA TGTGCCAGCACCCTCCAAAATCAGCCCCAGCATTTT. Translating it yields CASTLQNQPQHF.

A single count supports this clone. In DNA form, the CDR3 reads TGCGCCAGCAGCTTTTCGGGGGGCGAGCAGTACTTC. Its translation is CASSFSGGEQYF. V usage is TRBV5-1 and J usage is TRBJ2-7, with 7 bases lining up with TRBD2. With 2 bases clipped from V and 6 bases from J, the junction kept 2 bases outside the gene matches. The CDR3 contains 12 residues. The germline V gene encodes CDR1 SGHRS and CDR2 YFSETQ.

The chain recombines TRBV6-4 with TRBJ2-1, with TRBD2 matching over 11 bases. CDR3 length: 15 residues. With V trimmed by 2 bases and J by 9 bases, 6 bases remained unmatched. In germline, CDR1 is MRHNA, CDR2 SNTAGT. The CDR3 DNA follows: TGTGCCAGCAGTGACGGGCTAGCGGGAGGTGGTGAGCAGTTCTTC. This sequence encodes CASSDGLAGGGEQFF.

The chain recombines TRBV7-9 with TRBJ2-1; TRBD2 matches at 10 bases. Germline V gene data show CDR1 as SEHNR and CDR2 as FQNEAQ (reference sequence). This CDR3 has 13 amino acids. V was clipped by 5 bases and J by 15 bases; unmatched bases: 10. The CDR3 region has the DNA TGTGCCAGCAGCACCCTAGCGGGGGTGATGCCGTTCTTC. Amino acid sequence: CASSTLAGVMPFF.

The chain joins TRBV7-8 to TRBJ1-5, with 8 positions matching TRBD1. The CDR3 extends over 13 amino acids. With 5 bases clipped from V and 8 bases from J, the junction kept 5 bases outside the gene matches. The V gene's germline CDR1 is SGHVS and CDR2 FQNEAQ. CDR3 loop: CASSAQTGEPQHF. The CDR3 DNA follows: TGTGCCAGCAGCGCCCAGACAGGGGAGCCCCAGCATTTT.

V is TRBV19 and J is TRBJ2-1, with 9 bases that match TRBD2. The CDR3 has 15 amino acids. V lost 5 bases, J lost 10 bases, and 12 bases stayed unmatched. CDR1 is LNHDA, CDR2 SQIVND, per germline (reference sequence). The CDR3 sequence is CASSPTSGIEGEQFF. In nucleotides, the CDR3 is TGTGCCAGTAGTCCGACTAGCGGTATTGAGGGGGAGCAGTTCTTC. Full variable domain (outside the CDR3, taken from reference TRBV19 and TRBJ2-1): DGGITQSPKYLFRKEGQNVTLSCEQNLNHDAMYWYRQDPGQGLRLIYYSQIVNDFQKGDIAEGYSVSREKKESFPLTVTSAQKNPTAFYLCASSPTSGIEGEQFFGPGTRLTVL.

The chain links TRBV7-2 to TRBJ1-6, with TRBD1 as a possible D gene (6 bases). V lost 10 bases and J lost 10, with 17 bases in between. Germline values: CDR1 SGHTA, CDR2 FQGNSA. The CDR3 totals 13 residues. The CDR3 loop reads CAIRLGALSPLHF. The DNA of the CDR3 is TGTGCCATTCGCTTGGGGGCTTTGTCACCCCTCCACTTT.

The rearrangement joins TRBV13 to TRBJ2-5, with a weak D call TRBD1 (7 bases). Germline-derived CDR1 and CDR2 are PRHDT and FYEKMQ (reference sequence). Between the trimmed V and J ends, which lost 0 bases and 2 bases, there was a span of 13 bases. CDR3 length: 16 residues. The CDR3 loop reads CASSLGMPGGQETQYF. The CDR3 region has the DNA TGTGCCAGCAGCTTAGGTATGCCAGGGGGGCAAGAGACCCAGTACTTC.

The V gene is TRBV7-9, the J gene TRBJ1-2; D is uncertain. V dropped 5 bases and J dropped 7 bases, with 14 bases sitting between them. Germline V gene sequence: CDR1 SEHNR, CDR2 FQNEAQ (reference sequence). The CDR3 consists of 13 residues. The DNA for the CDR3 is TGTGCCAGCAGCGCCGGACTCTCCACTGGCTACACCTTC. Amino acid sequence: CASSAGLSTGYTF.

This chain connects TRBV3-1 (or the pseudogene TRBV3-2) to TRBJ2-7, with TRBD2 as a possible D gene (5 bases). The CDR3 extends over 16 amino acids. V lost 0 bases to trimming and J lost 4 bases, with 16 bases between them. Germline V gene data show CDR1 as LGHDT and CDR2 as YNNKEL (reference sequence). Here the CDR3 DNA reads TGTGCCAGCAGCCAAGAAGAGCGGACCAAGCGTTACGAGCAGTACTTC. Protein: CASSQEERTKRYEQYF.